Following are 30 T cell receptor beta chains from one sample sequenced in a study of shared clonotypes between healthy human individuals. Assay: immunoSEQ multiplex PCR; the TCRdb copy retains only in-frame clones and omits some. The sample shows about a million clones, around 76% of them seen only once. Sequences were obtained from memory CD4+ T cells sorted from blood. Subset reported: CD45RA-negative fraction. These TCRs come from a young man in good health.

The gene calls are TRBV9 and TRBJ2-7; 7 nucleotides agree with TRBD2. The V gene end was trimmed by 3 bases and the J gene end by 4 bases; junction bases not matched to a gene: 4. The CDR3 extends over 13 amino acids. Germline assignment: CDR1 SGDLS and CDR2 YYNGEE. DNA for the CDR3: TGTGCCAGCAGCGCTTCCGGGGGGTACGAGCAGTACTTC. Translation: CASSASGGYEQYF. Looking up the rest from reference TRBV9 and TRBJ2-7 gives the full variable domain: DSGVTQTPKHLITATGQRVTLRCSPRSGDLSVYWYQQSLDQGLQFLIQYYNGEERAKGNILERFSAQQFPDLHSELNLSSLELGDSALYFCASSASGGYEQYFGPGTRLTVT.

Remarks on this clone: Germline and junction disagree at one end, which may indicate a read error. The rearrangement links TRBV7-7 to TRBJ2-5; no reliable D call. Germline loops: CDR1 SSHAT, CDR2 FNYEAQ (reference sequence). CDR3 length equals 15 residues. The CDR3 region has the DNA TGTGCTAGCAGCTTAGATGGAGCTGTGGGCGAGACCCAGTACTTC. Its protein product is CASSLDGAVGETQYF. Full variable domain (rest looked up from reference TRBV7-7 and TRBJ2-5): GAGVSQSPRYKVTKRGQDVTLRCDPISSHATLYWYQQALGQGPEFLTYFNYEAQPDKSGLPSDRFSAERPEGSISTLTIQRTEQRDSAMYRCASSLDGAVGETQYFGPGTRLLVL.

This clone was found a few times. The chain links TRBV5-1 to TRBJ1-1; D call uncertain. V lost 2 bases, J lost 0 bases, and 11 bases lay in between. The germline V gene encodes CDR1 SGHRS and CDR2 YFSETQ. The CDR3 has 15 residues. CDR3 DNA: TGCGCCAGCAGCTTTTCCGGGATCATGAACACTGAAGCTTTCTTT. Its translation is CASSFSGIMNTEAFF.

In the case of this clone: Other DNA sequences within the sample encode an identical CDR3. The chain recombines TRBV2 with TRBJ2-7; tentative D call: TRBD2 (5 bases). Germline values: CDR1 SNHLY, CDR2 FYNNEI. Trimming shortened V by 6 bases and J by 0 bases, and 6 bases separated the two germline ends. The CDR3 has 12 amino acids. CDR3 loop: CASRGSSYEQYF. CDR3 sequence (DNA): TGTGCCAGCAGAGGGAGCTCCTACGAGCAGTACTTC.

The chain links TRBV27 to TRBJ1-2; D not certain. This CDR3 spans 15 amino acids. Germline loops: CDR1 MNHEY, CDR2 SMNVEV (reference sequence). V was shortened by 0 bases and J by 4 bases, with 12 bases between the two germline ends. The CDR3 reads CASSLSRDPAYGYTF. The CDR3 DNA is TGTGCCAGCAGTTTATCGAGGGATCCGGCCTATGGCTACACCTTC.

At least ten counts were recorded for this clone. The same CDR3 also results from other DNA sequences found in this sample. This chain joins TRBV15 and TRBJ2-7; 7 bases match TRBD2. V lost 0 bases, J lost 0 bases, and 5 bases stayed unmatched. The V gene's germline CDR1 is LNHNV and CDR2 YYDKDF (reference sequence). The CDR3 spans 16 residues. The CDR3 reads CATSRDTQRGSYEQYF. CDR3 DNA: TGTGCCACCAGCAGAGATACCCAGCGGGGCTCCTACGAGCAGTACTTC.

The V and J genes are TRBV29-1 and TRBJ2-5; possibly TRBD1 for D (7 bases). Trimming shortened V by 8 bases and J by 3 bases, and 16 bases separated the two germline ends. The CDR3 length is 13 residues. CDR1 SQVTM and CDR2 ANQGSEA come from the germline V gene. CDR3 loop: CSINRGGEETQYF. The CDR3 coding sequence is TGCAGCATTAACAGGGGCGGGGAAGAGACCCAGTACTTC.

CDR3 residues: CASSPTPGLAGGLVTSTDTQYF. The CDR3 DNA reads as TGTGCCAGCAGTCCCACTCCGGGACTAGCGGGGGGGCTCGTAACTAGCACAGATACGCAGTATTTT. The chain uses TRBV2 and TRBJ2-3, with 16 bases identical to TRBD2. V gave up 5 bases and J gave up 0 bases; unmatched junction bases: 17. The CDR3 has 22 residues. Germline CDR1 and CDR2: SNHLY and FYNNEI.

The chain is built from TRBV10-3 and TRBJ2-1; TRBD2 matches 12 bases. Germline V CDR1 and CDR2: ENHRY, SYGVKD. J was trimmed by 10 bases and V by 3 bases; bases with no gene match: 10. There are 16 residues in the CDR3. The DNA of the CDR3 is TGTGCCATCAGTGACCTAGCGGGAGGGCCCGTGTGGGAGCAGTTCTTC. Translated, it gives CAISDLAGGPVWEQFF.

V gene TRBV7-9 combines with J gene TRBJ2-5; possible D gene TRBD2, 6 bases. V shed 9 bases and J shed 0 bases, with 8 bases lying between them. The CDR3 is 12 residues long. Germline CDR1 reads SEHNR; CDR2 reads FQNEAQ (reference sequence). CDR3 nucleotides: TGTGCCAGTAGGGACTACCAAGAGACCCAGTACTTC. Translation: CASRDYQETQYF.

The CDR3 loop is CASSQEFLAGDQETQYF. Here the CDR3 DNA reads TGTGCCAGCAGCCAAGAATTCCTAGCGGGGGACCAAGAGACCCAGTACTTC. V is TRBV4-2 and J is TRBJ2-5; 10 nucleotides align to TRBD2. V lost 0 bases to trimming and J lost 0 bases; unmatched junction nucleotides: 4. Germline loops: CDR1 LGHNA, CDR2 YNFKEQ. CDR3 length: 17 amino acids.

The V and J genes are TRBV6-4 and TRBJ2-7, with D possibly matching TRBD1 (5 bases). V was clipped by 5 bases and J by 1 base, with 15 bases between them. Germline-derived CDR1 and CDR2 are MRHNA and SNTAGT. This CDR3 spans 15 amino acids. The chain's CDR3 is CASSIESGKSYEQYF. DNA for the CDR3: TGTGCCAGCAGTATTGAATCAGGGAAATCCTACGAGCAGTACTTC.

The CDR3: CASSSRGSGETQYF. The CDR3 bases are TGCGCCAGCAGCTCCAGGGGTAGTGGAGAGACCCAGTACTTC. The chain couples TRBV5-1 to TRBJ2-5; weak D call: TRBD1 (6 bases). The CDR3 covers 14 residues. The germline gives CDR1 SGHRS, CDR2 YFSETQ. V lost 3 bases and J 4 bases, leaving 13 bases between the germline ends. Drawing the rest from reference TRBV5-1 and TRBJ2-5, the complete variable domain is KAGVTQTPRYLIKTRGQQVTLSCSPISGHRSVSWYQQTPGQGLQFLFEYFSETQRNKGNFPGRFSGRQFSNSRSEMNVSTLELGDSALYLCASSSRGSGETQYFGPGTRLLVL.

This chain's CDR3 is CASSESTGGAGGYTF. The CDR3, as DNA: TGCGCCAGCAGTGAGTCGACAGGGGGCGCCGGCGGCTACACCTTC. The chain is built from TRBV10-2 and TRBJ1-2; the match to TRBD1 covers 10 bases. Germline values: CDR1 WSHSY, CDR2 SAAADI. Unmatched junction bases numbered 6, after V lost 0 bases and J lost 8 bases. The CDR3 totals 15 residues.

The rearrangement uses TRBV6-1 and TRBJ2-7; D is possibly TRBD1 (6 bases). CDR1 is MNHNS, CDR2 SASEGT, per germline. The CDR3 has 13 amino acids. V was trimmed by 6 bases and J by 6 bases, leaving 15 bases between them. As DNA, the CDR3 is TGTGCCAGCAGCCGGGACAAAGGGTTCGAGCAGTACTTC. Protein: CASSRDKGFEQYF.

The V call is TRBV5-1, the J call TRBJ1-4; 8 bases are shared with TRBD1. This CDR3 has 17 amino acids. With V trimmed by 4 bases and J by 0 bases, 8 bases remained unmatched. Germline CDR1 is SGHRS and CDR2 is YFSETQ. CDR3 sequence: CASSRLGQGATNEKLFF. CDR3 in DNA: TGCGCCAGCAGCCGACTCGGACAGGGTGCAACTAATGAAAAACTGTTTTTT.

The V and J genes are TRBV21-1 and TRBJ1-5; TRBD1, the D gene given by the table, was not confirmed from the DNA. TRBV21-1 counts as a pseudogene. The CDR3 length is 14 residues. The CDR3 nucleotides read TGTGCCAGCAGCCCCCTCAGGGGCAATCAGCCCCAGCATTTT. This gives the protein CASSPLRGNQPQHF.

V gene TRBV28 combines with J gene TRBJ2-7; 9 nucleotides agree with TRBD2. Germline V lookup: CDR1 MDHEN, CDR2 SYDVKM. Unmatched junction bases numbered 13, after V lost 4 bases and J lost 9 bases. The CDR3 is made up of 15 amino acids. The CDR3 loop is CASSSRSGRLDGQYF. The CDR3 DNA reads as TGTGCCAGCAGTTCTCGAAGCGGGAGGTTAGATGGGCAGTACTTC.

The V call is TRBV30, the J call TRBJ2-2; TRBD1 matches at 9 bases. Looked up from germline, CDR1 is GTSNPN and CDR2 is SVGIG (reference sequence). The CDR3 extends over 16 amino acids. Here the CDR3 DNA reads TGTAGCGTGGCTCGTCGGGGACAGGGAGGGAGAGGGGAGCTGTTTTTT. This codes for CSVARRGQGGRGELFF. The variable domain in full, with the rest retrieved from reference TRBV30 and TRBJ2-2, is SQTIHQWPATLVQPVGSPLSLECTVEGTSNPNLYWYRQAAGRGLQLLFYSVGIGQISSEVPQNLSASRPQDRQFILSSKKLLLSDSGFYLCSVARRGQGGRGELFFGEGSRLTVL.

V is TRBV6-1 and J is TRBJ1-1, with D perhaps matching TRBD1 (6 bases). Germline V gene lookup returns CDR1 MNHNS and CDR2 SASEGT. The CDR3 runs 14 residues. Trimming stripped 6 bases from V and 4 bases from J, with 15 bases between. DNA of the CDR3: TGTGCCAGCAGATACCATACAGGGACCACTGAAGCTTTCTTT. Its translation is CASRYHTGTTEAFF.

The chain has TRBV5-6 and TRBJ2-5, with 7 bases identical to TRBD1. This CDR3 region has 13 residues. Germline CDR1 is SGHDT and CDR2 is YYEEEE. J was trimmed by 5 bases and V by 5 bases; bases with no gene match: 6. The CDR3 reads CASRLDRAETQYF. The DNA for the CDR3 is TGTGCCAGCAGACTCGACAGGGCTGAGACCCAGTACTTC.

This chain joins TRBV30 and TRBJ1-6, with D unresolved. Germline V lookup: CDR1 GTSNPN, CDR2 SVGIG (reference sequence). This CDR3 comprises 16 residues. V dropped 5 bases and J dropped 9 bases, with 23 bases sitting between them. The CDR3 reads CAWDQLRSQRSSPLHF. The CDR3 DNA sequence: TGTGCCTGGGACCAATTACGATCCCAGAGGAGTTCACCCCTCCACTTT.

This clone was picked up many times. CDR3 loop: CASSSSGGTQETQYF. The CDR3 bases are TGCGCCAGCAGTTCCAGCGGGGGAACTCAAGAGACCCAGTACTTC. This chain connects TRBV10-1 to TRBJ2-5; TRBD2 matches at 8 bases. The length of the CDR3 is 15 residues. Germline V lookup: CDR1 WNHNN, CDR2 SYGVQD (reference sequence). The trim removed 5 bases at V and 2 bases at J, leaving 7 bases unmatched.

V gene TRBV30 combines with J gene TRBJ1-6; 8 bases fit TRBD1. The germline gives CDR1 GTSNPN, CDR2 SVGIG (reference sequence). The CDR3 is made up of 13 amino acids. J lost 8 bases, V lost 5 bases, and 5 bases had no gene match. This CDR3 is CAWWDRRYSPLHF. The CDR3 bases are TGTGCCTGGTGGGACAGGCGGTATTCACCCCTCCACTTT.

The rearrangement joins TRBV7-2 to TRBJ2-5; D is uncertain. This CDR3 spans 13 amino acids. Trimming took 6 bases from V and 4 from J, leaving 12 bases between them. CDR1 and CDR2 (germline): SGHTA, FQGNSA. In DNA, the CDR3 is TGTGCCAGCAGTTATACAGATAGAGAGACCCAGTACTTC. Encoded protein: CASSYTDRETQYF.

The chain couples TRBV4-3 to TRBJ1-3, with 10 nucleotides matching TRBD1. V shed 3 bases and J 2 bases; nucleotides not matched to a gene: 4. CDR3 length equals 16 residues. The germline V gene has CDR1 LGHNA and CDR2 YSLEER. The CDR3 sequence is CASSQGQGITGNTIYF. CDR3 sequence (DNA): TGCGCCAGCAGCCAGGGACAGGGGATAACTGGAAACACCATATATTTT.

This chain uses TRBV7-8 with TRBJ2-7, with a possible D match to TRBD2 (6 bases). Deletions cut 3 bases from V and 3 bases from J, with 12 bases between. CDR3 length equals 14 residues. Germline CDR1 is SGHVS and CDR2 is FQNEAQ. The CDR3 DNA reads TGTGCCAGCAGCTTCCGGGACTCGGGCTACGAGCAGTACTTC. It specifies CASSFRDSGYEQYF.

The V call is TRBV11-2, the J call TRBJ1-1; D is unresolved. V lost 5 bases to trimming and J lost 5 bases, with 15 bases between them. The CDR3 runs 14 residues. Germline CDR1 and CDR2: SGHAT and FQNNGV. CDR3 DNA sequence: TGTGCCAGCAGCCCCGGGTGGGTACGAACTGAAGCTTTCTTT. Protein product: CASSPGWVRTEAFF.

Here the CDR3 reads CAWSKTGYGYTF. The CDR3 coding sequence is TGTGCCTGGAGTAAGACAGGGTATGGCTACACCTTC. The chain joins TRBV30 to TRBJ1-2; 7 bases align to TRBD1. The CDR3 spans 12 residues. Germline CDR1 reads GTSNPN; CDR2 reads SVGIG (reference sequence). J was trimmed by 5 bases and V by 2 bases; bases with no gene match: 2.

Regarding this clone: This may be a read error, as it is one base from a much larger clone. The CDR3 is CASSQEQLSGNTIYF. The CDR3 nucleotides are TGCGCCAGCAGCCAAGAACAGCTCTCTGGAAACACCATATATTTT. The chain employs TRBV4-1 and TRBJ1-3; D remains unclear. Germline lookup yields CDR1 MGHRA and CDR2 YSYEKL. The CDR3 spans 15 residues. Trimming took off 0 bases at V and 0 bases at J, with 6 bases between the two ends.